This TCR beta chain was identified in a study of blood T cell repertoires in COVID-19. The assay was immunoSEQ multiplex PCR, and TCRdb's table has in-frame clones only and misses some. Counted here are fewer than 130,000 clones, 70% to 90% occurring once; the ten biggest clones make up roughly 4.9%. This receptor was obtained from a human donor in a cohort sampled during active COVID-19. What was sequenced was peripheral blood.

CDR3 DNA sequence: TGTGCCAGCAAGATCACCGGGACAGGCGCTTCCTACGAGCAGTACTTC. Translating it yields CASKITGTGASYEQYF. The V gene is TRBV6-6, the J gene TRBJ2-7; 8 bases map to TRBD1. The CDR3 is 16 amino acids. The germline V gene encodes CDR1 MNHNY and CDR2 SVGAGI (reference sequence). With V trimmed by 7 bases and J by 1 base, 12 bases remained unmatched.